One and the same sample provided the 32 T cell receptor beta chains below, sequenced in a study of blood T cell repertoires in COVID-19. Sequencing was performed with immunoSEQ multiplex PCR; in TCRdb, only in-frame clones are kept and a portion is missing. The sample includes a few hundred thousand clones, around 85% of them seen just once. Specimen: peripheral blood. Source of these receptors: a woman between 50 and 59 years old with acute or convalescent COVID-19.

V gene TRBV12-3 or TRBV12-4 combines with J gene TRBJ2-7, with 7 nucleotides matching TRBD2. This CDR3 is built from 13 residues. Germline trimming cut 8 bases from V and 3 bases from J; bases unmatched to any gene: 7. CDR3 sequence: CASAGRELYEQYF. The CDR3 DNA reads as TGTGCCAGCGCTGGGCGGGAGCTCTACGAGCAGTACTTC.

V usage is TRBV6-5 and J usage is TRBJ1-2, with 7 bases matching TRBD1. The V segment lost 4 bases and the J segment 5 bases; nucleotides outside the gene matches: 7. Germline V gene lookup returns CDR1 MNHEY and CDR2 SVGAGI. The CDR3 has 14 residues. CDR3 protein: CASSSVTGKYGYTF. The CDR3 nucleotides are TGTGCCAGCAGTTCCGTGACAGGGAAGTATGGCTACACCTTC.

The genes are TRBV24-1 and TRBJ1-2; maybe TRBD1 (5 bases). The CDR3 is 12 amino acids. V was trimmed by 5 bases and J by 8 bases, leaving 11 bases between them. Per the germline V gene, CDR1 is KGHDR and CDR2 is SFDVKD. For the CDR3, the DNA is TGTGCCACCAGTGGACGGGACTGGGGCTACACCTTC. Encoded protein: CATSGRDWGYTF.

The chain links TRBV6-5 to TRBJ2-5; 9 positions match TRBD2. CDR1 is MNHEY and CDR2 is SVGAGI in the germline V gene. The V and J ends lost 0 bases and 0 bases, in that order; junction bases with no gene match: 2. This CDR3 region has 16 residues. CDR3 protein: CASSYSVAGDQETQYF. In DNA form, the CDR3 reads TGTGCCAGCAGTTACTCGGTAGCGGGGGACCAAGAGACCCAGTACTTC.

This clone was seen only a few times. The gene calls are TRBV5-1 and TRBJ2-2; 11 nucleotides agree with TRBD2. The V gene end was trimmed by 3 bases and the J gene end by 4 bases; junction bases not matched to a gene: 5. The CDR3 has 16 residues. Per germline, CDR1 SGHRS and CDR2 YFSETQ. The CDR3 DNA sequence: TGCGCCAGCAGCTCCTCTAGCGGGAGGAGCACCGGGGAGCTGTTTTTT. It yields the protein CASSSSSGRSTGELFF.

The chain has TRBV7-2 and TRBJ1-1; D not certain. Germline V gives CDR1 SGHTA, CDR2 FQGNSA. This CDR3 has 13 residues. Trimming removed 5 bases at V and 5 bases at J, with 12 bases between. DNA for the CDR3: TGTGCCAGCAGCAACACCCCGGGGACTGAAGCTTTCTTT. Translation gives CASSNTPGTEAFF. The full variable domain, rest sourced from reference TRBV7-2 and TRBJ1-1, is GAGVSQSPSNKVTEKGKDVELRCDPISGHTALYWYRQSLGQGLEFLIYFQGNSAPDKSGLPSDRFSAERTGGSVSTLTIQRTQQEDSAVYLCASSNTPGTEAFFGQGTRLTVV.

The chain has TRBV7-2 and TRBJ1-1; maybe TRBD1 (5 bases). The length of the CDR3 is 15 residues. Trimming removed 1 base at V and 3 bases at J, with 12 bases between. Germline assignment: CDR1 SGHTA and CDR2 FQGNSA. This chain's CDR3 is CASSLVSGLDTEAFF. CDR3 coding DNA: TGTGCCAGCAGCTTAGTGTCAGGGCTAGACACTGAAGCTTTCTTT.

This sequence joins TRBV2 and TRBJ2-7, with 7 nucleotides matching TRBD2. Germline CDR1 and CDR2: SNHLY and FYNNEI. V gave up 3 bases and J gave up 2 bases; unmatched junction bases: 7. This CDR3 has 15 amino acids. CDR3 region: CASSELTSETYEQYF. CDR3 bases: TGTGCCAGCAGTGAGTTAACTAGCGAGACCTACGAGCAGTACTTC.

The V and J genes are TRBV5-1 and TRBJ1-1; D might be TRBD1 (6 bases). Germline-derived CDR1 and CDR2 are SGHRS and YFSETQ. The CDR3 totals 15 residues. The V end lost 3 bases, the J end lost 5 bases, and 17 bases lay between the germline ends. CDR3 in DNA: TGCGCCAGCAGCTCTCAACAGGGAAGGGAAACTGAAGCTTTCTTT. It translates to CASSSQQGRETEAFF. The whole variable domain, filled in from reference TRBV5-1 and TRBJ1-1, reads KAGVTQTPRYLIKTRGQQVTLSCSPISGHRSVSWYQQTPGQGLQFLFEYFSETQRNKGNFPGRFSGRQFSNSRSEMNVSTLELGDSALYLCASSSQQGRETEAFFGQGTRLTVV.

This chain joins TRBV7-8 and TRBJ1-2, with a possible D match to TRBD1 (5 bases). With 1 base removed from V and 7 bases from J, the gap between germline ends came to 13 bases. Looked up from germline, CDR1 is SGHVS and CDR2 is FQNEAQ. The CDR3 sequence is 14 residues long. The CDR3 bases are TGTGCCAGCAGCTTAGGGTCCAGGGAGGGTGGCTACACCTTC. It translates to CASSLGSREGGYTF.

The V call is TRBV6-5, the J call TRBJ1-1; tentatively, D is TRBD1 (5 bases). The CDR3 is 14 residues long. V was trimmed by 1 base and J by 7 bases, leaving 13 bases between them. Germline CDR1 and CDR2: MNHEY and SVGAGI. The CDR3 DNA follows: TGTGCCAGCAGTTACTTACTAGGGGAGGGTGAAGCTTTCTTT. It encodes CASSYLLGEGEAFF.

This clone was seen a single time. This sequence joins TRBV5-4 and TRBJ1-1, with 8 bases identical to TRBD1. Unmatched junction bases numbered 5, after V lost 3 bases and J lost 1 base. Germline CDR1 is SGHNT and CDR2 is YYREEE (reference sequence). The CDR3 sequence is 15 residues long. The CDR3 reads CASSYGTGRNTEAFF. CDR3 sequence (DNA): TGTGCCAGCAGCTACGGGACAGGCCGGAACACTGAAGCTTTCTTT.

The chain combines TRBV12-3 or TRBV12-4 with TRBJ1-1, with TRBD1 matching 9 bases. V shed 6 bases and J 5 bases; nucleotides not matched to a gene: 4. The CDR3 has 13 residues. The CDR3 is CASSAGQGTEAFF. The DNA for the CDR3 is TGTGCCAGCAGCGCGGGACAGGGTACTGAAGCTTTCTTT.

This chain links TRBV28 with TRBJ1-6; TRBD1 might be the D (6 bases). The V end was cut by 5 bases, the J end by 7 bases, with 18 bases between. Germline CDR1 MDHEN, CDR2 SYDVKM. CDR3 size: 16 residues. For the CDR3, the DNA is TGTGCCAGCAGTCGTAGGGCGACAGGCCCAAATTCACCCCTCCACTTT. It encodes CASSRRATGPNSPLHF.

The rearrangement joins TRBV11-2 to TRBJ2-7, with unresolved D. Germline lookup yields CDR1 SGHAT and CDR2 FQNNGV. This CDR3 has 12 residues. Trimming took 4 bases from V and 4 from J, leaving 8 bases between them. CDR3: CASSSQQYEQYF. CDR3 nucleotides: TGTGCCAGCAGCTCACAACAATACGAGCAGTACTTC.

CDR3 amino acids: CASSPQGAGGYTF. For the CDR3, the DNA is TGTGCCAGCAGCCCACAGGGGGCGGGTGGCTACACCTTC. V is TRBV6-5 and J is TRBJ1-2, with 9 bases aligning to TRBD1. This CDR3 contains 13 residues. Germline CDR1 reads MNHEY; CDR2 reads SVGAGI. V dropped 6 bases and J dropped 7; count of bases not matched to a gene: 6.

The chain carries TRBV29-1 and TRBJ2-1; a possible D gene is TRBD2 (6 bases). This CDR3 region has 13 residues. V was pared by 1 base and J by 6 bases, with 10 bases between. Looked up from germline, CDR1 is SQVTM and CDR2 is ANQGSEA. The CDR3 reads CSVEVGLGNEQFF. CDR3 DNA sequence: TGCAGCGTTGAAGTGGGACTCGGCAATGAGCAGTTCTTC.

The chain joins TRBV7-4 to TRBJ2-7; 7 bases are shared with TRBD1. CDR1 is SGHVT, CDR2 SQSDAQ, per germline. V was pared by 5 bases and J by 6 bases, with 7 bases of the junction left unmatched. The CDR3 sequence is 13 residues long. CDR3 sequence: CASSRTGHPEQYF. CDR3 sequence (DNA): TGTGCCAGCAGCCGGACAGGACATCCCGAGCAGTACTTC.

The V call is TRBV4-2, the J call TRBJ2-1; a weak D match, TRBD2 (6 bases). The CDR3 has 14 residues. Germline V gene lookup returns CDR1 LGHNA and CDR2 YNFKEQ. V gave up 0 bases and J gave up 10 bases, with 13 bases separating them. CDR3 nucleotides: TGTGCCAGCAGCCAAGATGGGGGGAATCGGGAGCAGTTCTTC. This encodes CASSQDGGNREQFF.

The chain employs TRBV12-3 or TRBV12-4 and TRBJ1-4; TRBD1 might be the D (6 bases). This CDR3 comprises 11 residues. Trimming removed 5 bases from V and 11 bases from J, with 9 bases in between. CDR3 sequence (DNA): TGTGCCAGCAGTACCACAGGGAAACTGTTTTTT. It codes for CASSTTGKLFF.

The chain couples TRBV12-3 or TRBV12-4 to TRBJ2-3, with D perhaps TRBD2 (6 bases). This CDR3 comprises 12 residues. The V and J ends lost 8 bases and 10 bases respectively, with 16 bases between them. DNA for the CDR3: TGTGCCAGCCGATTCTCTAGCGCCGCGCAGTATTTT. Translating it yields CASRFSSAAQYF.

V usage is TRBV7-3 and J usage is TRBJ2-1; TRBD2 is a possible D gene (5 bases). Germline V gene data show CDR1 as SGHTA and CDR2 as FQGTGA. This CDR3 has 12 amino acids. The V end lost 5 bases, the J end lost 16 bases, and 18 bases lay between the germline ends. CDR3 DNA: TGTGCCAGCAGCCTCCCAGGAGGATTACTATTCTTC. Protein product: CASSLPGGLLFF. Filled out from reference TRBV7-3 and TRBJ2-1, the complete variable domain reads GAGVSQTPSNKVTEKGKYVELRCDPISGHTALYWYRQSLGQGPEFLIYFQGTGAADDSGLPNDRFFAVRPEGSVSTLKIQRTERGDSAVYLCASSLPGGLLFFGPGTRLTVL.

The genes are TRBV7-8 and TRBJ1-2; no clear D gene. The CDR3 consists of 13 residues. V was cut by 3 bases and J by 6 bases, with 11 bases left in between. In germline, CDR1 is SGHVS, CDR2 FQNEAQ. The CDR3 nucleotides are TGTGCCAGCAGCTTCGACCGCGGCCATGGCTACACCTTC. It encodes CASSFDRGHGYTF. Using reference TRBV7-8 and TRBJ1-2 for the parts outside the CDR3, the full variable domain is GAGVSQSPRYKVAKRGQDVALRCDPISGHVSLFWYQQALGQGPEFLTYFQNEAQLDKSGLPSDRFFAERPEGSVSTLKIQRTQQEDSAVYLCASSFDRGHGYTFGSGTRLTVV.

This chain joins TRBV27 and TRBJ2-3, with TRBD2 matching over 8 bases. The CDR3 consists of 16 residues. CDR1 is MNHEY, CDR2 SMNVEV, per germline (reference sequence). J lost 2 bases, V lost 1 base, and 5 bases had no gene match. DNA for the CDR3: TGTGCCAGCAGTTTATTCTATAGCGGGGCCACAGATACGCAGTATTTT. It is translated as CASSLFYSGATDTQYF.

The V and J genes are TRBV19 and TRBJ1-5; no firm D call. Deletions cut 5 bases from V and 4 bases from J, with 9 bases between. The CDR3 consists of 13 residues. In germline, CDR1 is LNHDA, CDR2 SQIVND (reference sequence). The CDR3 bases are TGTGCCAGTAGTCCGGCGGAAAATCAGCCCCAGCATTTT. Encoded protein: CASSPAENQPQHF.

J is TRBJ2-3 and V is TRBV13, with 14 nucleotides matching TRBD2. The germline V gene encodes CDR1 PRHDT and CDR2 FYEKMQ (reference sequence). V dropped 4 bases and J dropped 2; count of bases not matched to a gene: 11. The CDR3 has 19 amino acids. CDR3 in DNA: TGTGCCAGCAGCTCACCGCCGGGACTAGCGGGGGATAACACAGATACGCAGTATTTT. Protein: CASSSPPGLAGDNTDTQYF.

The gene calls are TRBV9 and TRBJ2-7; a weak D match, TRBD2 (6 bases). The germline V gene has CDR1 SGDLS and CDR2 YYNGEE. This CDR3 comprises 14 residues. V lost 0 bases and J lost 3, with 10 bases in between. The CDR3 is CASSVGGGNYEQYF. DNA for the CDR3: TGTGCCAGCAGCGTAGGGGGAGGCAACTACGAGCAGTACTTC.

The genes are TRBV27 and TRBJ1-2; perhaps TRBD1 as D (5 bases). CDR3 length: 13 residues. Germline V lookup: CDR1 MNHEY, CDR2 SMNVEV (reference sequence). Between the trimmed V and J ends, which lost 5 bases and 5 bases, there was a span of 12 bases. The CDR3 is CASSPREGYGYTF. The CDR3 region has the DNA TGTGCCAGCAGTCCACGGGAGGGGTATGGCTACACCTTC.

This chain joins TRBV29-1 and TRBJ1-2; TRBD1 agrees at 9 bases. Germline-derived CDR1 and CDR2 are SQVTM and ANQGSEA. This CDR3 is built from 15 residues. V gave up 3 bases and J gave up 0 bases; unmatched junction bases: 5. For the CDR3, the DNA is TGCAGCGTTGAGGGGACAGGGCGCCCTAACTATGGCTACACCTTC. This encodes CSVEGTGRPNYGYTF.

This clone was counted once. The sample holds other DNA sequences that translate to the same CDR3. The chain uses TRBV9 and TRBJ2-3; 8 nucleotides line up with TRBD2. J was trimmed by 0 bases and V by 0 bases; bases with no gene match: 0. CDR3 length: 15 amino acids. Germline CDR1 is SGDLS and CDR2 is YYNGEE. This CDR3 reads CASSVAGGSTDTQYF. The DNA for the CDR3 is TGTGCCAGCAGCGTAGCGGGGGGGAGCACAGATACGCAGTATTTT.

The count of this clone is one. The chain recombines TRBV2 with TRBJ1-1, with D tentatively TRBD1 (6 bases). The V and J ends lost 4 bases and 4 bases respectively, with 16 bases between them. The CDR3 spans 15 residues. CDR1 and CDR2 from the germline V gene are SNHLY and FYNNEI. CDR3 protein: CASSADRQGVTEAFF. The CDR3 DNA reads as TGTGCCAGCAGTGCTGACAGGCAAGGAGTCACTGAAGCTTTCTTT.

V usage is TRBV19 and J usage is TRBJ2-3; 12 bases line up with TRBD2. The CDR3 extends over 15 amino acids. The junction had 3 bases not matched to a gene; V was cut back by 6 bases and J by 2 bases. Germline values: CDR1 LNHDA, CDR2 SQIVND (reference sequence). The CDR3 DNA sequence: TGTGCCAGTAGCGGACTAGCGGGAATCACAGATACGCAGTATTTT. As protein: CASSGLAGITDTQYF.